This TCR beta chain was observed in a study of T-cell memory formation after mild COVID-19. On the study more broadly: For the most part, TCR clusters were specific to one donor.

V dropped 4 bases and J dropped 5; count of bases not matched to a gene: 7. Germline CDR1 SGHKS, CDR2 YYEKEE (reference sequence). The CDR3 extends over 15 amino acids. 5'RACE primed from the constant segment yielded TCR alpha and TCR beta cDNA libraries bearing sample barcodes and UMIs. MiXCR, applied by TCRdb to the 5' RACE reads, yields one record per CDR3 protein. The sample yields 40,000 or so distinct CDR3 sequences, around 6.6% seen once. Sequencing was carried out using PBMCs or a T cell subset sorted from them (not recorded which). The J gene is TRBJ2-7, the V gene TRBV5-5, with 12 bases that match TRBD2. The clonotype originates from an adult who had mild COVID-19 (a few samples of this study predate the infection). Cell type and time point are not known. CDR3 amino acids: CASSPLAGGNNEQYF. The CDR3 coding sequence is TGTGCCAGCAGCCCTCTAGCGGGGGGGAACAACGAGCAGTACTTC. The full variable domain, its missing parts supplied by reference TRBV5-5 and TRBJ2-7, is DAGVTQSPTHLIKTRGQQVTLRCSPISGHKSVSWYQQVLGQGPQFIFQYYEKEERGRGNFPDRFSARQFPNYSSELNVNALLLGDSALYLCASSPLAGGNNEQYFGPGTRLTVT.